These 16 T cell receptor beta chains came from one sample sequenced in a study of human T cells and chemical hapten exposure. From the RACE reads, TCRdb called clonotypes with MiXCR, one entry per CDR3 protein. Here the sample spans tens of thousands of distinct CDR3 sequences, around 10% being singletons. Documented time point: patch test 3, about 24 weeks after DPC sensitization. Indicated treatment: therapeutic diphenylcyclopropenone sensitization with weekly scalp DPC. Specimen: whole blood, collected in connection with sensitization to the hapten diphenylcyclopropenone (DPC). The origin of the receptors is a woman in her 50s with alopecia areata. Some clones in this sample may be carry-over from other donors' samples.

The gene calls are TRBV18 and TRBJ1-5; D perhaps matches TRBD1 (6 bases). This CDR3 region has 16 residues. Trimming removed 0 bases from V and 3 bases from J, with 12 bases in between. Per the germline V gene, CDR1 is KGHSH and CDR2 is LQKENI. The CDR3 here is CASSPPGAGTNQPQHF. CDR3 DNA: TGTGCCAGCTCACCACCGGGGGCAGGGACCAATCAGCCCCAGCATTTT.

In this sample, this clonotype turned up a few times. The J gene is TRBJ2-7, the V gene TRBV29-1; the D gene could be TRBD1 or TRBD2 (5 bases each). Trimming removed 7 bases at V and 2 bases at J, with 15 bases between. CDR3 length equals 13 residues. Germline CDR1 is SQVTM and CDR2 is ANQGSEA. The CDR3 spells CSGDRDGTYEQYF. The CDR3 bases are TGCAGCGGTGACCGGGACGGAACCTACGAGCAGTACTTC.

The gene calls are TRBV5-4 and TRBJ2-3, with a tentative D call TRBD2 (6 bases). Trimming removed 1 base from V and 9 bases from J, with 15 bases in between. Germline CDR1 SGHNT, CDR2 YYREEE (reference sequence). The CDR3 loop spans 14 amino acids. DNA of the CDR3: TGTGCCAGCAGCTTGTTCGGGGCGGGGCCGACGCAGTATTTT. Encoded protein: CASSLFGAGPTQYF.

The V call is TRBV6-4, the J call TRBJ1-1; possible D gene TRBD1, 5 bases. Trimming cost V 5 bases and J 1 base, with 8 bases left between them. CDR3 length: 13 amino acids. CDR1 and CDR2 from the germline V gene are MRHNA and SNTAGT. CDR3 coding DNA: TGTGCCAGCAGTCAACAGGAGAACACTGAAGCTTTCTTT. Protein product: CASSQQENTEAFF.

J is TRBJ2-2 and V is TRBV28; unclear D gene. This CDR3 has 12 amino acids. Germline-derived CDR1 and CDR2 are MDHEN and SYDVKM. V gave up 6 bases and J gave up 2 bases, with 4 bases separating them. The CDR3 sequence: CASSANTGELFF. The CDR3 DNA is TGTGCCAGCAGCGCTAACACCGGGGAGCTGTTTTTT.

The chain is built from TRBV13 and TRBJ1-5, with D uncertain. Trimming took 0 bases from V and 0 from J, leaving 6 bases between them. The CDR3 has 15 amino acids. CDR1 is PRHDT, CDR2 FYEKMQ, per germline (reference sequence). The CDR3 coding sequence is TGTGCCAGCAGCTTAGGGCCGGATAGCAATCAGCCCCAGCATTTT. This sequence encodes CASSLGPDSNQPQHF.

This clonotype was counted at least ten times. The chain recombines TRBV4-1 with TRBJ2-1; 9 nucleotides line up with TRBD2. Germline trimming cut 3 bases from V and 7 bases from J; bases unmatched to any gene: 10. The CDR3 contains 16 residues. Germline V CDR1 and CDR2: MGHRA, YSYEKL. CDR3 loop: CASSHLGLAAMNEQFF. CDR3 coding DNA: TGCGCCAGCAGCCATCTGGGACTAGCAGCTATGAATGAGCAGTTCTTC.

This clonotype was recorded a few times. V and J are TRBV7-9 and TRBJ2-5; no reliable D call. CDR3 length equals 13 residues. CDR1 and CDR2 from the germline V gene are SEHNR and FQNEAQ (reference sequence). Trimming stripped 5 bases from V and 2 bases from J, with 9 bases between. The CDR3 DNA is TGTGCCAGCAGCCGTACAGTACAAGAGACCCAGTACTTC. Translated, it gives CASSRTVQETQYF.

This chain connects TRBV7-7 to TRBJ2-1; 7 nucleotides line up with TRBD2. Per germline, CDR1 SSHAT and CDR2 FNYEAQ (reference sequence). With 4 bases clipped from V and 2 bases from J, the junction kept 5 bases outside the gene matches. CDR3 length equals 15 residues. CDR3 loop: CASSSSSGPYNEQFF. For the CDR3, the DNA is TGTGCCAGCAGCTCCTCTAGCGGACCCTACAATGAGCAGTTCTTC.

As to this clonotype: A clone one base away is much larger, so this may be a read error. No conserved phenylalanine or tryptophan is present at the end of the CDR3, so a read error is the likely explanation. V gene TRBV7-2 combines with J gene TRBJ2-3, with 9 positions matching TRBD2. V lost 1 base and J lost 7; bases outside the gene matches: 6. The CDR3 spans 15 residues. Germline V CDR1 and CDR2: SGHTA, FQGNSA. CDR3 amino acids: CASSLDLLAGNTQYI. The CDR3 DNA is TGTGCCAGCAGCTTAGACTTGCTAGCGGGAAATACGCAGTATATT.

CDR3: CASTPGSGAPDTQYF. The CDR3 coding sequence is TGTGCCAGCACCCCGGGGTCGGGGGCCCCAGATACGCAGTATTTT. The chain recombines TRBV7-9 with TRBJ2-3; possibly TRBD1 or TRBD2 for D (6 bases each). The V gene's germline CDR1 is SEHNR and CDR2 FQNEAQ (reference sequence). CDR3 length: 15 residues. Between the trimmed V and J ends, which lost 7 bases and 4 bases, there was a span of 18 bases.

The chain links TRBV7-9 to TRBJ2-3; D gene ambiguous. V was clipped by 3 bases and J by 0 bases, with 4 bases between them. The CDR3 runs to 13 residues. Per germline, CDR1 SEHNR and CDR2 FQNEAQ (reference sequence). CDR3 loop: CASSFGSTDTQYF. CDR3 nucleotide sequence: TGTGCCAGCAGCTTCGGCAGCACAGATACGCAGTATTTT.

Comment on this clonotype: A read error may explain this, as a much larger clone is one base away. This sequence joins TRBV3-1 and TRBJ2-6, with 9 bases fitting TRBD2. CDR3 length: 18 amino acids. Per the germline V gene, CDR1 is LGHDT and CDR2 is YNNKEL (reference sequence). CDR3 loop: CASSQFGLALSEANVLTF. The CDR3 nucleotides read TGTGCCAGCAGCCAATTCGGACTAGCGCTCTCTGAGGCCAACGTCCTGACTTTC.

As DNA, the CDR3 is TGCAGCGTTGGTCGGGGCGTACCGGAGACCCAGTACTTC. This gives the protein CSVGRGVPETQYF. The rearrangement joins TRBV29-1 to TRBJ2-5; tentatively, D is TRBD1 or TRBD2 (5 bases each). CDR1 and CDR2 from the germline V gene are SQVTM and ANQGSEA. V was pared by 4 bases and J by 5 bases, with 14 bases between. The CDR3 loop spans 13 amino acids.

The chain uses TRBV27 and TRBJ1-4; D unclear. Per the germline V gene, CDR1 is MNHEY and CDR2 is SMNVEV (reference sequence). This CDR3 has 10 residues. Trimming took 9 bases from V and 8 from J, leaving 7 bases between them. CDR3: CASLYEKLFF. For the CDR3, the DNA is TGTGCCAGTCTGTACGAAAAACTGTTTTTT.

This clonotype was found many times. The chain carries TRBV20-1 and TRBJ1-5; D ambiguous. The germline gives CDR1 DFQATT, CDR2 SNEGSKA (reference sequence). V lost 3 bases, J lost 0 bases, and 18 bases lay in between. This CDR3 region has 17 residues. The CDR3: CSASPGTRRDSNQPQHF. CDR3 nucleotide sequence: TGCAGTGCTAGTCCGGGAACCAGGAGAGATAGCAATCAGCCCCAGCATTTT.